These 3 T cell receptor beta chains were all obtained from the same sample, sequenced in a study of T cell responses to AZD1222 COVID-19 vaccine. Measured with immunoSEQ multiplex PCR; TCRdb has only the in-frame clones, and not every one. Of 180,000 or so clones in the sample, 88% are singletons; the top ten hold approximately 7.7%. Sequenced material: peripheral blood, taken on day 0 of AZD1222 vaccination. Receptor source: an adult in good health.

The V call is TRBV27, the J call TRBJ1-5, with TRBD1 as a possible D gene (6 bases). The V end lost 6 bases, the J end lost 6 bases, and 9 bases lay between the germline ends. The CDR3 spans 12 residues. The germline V gene has CDR1 MNHEY and CDR2 SMNVEV (reference sequence). In nucleotides, the CDR3 is TGTGCCAGCAGGACAGGCTCTCAGCCCCAGCATTTT. This encodes CASRTGSQPQHF.

This clone appeared a few times. This chain joins TRBV5-1 and TRBJ2-2; 10 bases are a match to TRBD1. V was clipped by 1 base and J by 4 bases; unmatched bases: 4. This CDR3 has 16 amino acids. Germline V gene data show CDR1 as SGHRS and CDR2 as YFSETQ. For the CDR3, the DNA is TGCGCCAGCAGCTTGACCGGGACAGGGGTCACCGGGGAGCTGTTTTTT. Encoded protein: CASSLTGTGVTGELFF.

V usage is TRBV15 and J usage is TRBJ2-3, with 9 bases identical to TRBD2. CDR1 and CDR2 (germline): LNHNV, YYDKDF (reference sequence). V shed 3 bases, J shed 4 bases, and the junction held 11 bases outside the gene matches. The length of the CDR3 is 17 residues. Written as DNA, the CDR3 is TGTGCCACCAGCAGGGACTCCGGGACTAGCCGGCCAGATACGCAGTATTTT. Protein: CATSRDSGTSRPDTQYF.